The 10 T cell receptor beta chains below were found in one sample sequenced in a study of blood T cell repertoires in COVID-19 (TCRdb year 2020). The library relied on the immunoSEQ multiplex PCR assay. What TCRdb holds here is the immuneACCESS table cut down to in-frame rearrangements. Part of the clones is not present; checked against another copy, under half of the missing clones reflect an unresolved V gene, and the others are unexplained. This sample lists 140,000 or so clones; about 80% were detected once. The ten biggest clones cover approximately 10% of the sample. The specimen sequenced was PBMCs or T cells enriched from blood (not recorded which). Every receptor here comes from a man aged 50-60 years who had recovered from COVID-19.

The DNA for the CDR3 is TGTGCCAGCAGCTTAGCCACAGGGGGCCTGTACAATGAGCAGTTCTTC. This sequence encodes CASSLATGGLYNEQFF. This sequence joins TRBV7-2 and TRBJ2-1, with TRBD1 matching over 9 bases. The junction had 4 bases not matched to a gene; V was cut back by 0 bases and J by 4 bases. There are 16 residues in the CDR3. CDR1 is SGHTA, CDR2 FQGNSA, per germline.

The chain links TRBV12-3 or TRBV12-4 to TRBJ2-1; 7 bases fit TRBD1. Trimming cost V 6 bases and J 5 bases; bases outside gene matches: 4. CDR3 length: 13 amino acids. CDR3: CASSLDRNNEQFF. Here the CDR3 DNA reads TGTGCCAGCAGCCTGGACAGGAACAATGAGCAGTTCTTC.

This sequence joins TRBV13 and TRBJ1-2; 7 nucleotides line up with TRBD1. The germline CDR1 and CDR2 sequences are PRHDT and FYEKMQ (reference sequence). The CDR3 totals 14 residues. Trimming cost V 5 bases and J 4 bases; bases outside gene matches: 7. The CDR3 reads CASSLGTEGYGYTF. The DNA for the CDR3 is TGTGCCAGCAGCCTCGGGACAGAAGGCTATGGCTACACCTTC. The complete variable domain, with remaining parts taken from reference TRBV13 and TRBJ1-2, reads AAGVIQSPRHLIKEKRETATLKCYPIPRHDTVYWYQQGPGQDPQFLISFYEKMQSDKGSIPDRFSAQQFSDYHSELNMSSLELGDSALYFCASSLGTEGYGYTFGSGTRLTVV.

V and J are TRBV27 and TRBJ1-6; a weak D match, TRBD1 (6 bases). This CDR3 comprises 16 residues. From germline, CDR1 is MNHEY and CDR2 SMNVEV (reference sequence). Trimming pared 3 bases from V and 0 bases from J, leaving 9 bases between. This chain's CDR3 is CASSFGTHSYNSPLHF. DNA of the CDR3: TGTGCCAGCAGTTTCGGGACACACTCCTATAATTCACCCCTCCACTTT.

The CDR3 is CASSGGQVYGYTF. CDR3 sequence (DNA): TGTGCCAGCAGCGGGGGACAGGTCTATGGCTACACCTTC. This sequence joins TRBV2 and TRBJ1-2, with 8 positions matching TRBD1. CDR1 is SNHLY and CDR2 is FYNNEI in the germline V gene. After removal of 6 bases from V and 4 bases from J, the junction contained 4 bases not matched to a gene. This CDR3 region has 13 residues.

The gene calls are TRBV10-1 and TRBJ2-5, with 7 bases aligning to TRBD2. The junction had 9 bases not matched to a gene; V was cut back by 6 bases and J by 5 bases. This CDR3 spans 14 amino acids. Germline V gene lookup returns CDR1 WNHNN and CDR2 SYGVQD (reference sequence). The CDR3 coding sequence is TGCGCCAGCAGGGGAAAGGGAGGGTCGGAGACCCAGTACTTC. Amino acid sequence: CASRGKGGSETQYF.

The chain employs TRBV6-1 and TRBJ2-7; 10 bases are shared with TRBD2. Germline trimming cut 1 base from V and 7 bases from J; bases unmatched to any gene: 13. This CDR3 is built from 17 residues. The germline CDR1 and CDR2 sequences are MNHNS and SASEGT. The chain's CDR3 is CASSEEFALAGRREQYF. In DNA, the CDR3 is TGTGCCAGCAGTGAAGAATTCGCACTAGCGGGGCGGAGGGAGCAGTACTTC.

This chain connects TRBV3-1 (or the pseudogene TRBV3-2) to TRBJ1-6; D unresolved. The CDR3 sequence is 14 residues long. The V gene's germline CDR1 is LGHDT and CDR2 YNNKEL (reference sequence). The V gene lost 1 base and the J gene lost 2 bases, with 3 bases spanning the gap. In DNA form, the CDR3 reads TGTGCCAGCAGCCAAGTCACCTATAATTCACCCCTCCACTTT. Its protein product is CASSQVTYNSPLHF.

A single count supports this clone. The V and J genes are TRBV2 and TRBJ2-7; 12 nucleotides align to TRBD2. This CDR3 has 15 amino acids. Losses at the gene ends were 8 bases for V and 1 base for J; bases not matched to a gene: 6. Germline V gene lookup returns CDR1 SNHLY and CDR2 FYNNEI. The CDR3 region is CASSRGLAGSYEQYF. The CDR3, as DNA: TGTGCCAGCTCCCGGGGACTAGCGGGTTCCTACGAGCAGTACTTC.

The genes are TRBV6-5 and TRBJ2-7; 8 nucleotides agree with TRBD1. The germline CDR1 and CDR2 sequences are MNHEY and SVGAGI. V lost 2 bases and J lost 4; bases outside the gene matches: 1. The CDR3 extends over 13 amino acids. The CDR3 sequence is CASSYDRGYEQYF. The DNA of the CDR3 is TGTGCCAGCAGTTACGACAGGGGATACGAGCAGTACTTC.